The rows below give T cell receptor beta chains drawn from one sample of a study of T-cell reconstitution after alpha-beta-depleted transplantation in children. Using its own MiXCR run on the PCR reads, TCRdb lists one record per CDR3 protein. The sample includes around 800,000 distinct CDR3 sequences, 15% to 20% of them seen just once. The specimen comprised PBMCs, mostly from graft donor cells, sampled 360 days after TCRalphabeta/CD19-depleted stem cell transplant. The receptor source for this set is a male patient under 18 who had a stem cell transplant for acute lymphoblastic leukemia, so the T cells may come from the graft donor. Each CDR3 is given with its conserved first and last residue. Fields, in order: clone size, D gene, V gene, J gene, CDR3 protein, CDR3 DNA. A D gene is named only where the DNA matches it firmly. Only some rows state a clone size, as once, few, many or a class for expanded clones.

abundance: .; d_gene: TRBD1; v_gene: TRBV5-1; j_gene: TRBJ2-6; CDR3aa: CASSFWGGTGGPGANVLTF; CDR3nt: TGCGCCAGCAGCTTCTGGGGCGGGACAGGGGGACCTGGGGCCAACGTCCTGACTTTC
abundance: .; d_gene: .; v_gene: TRBV2; j_gene: TRBJ1-2; CDR3aa: CASSAPGLNYGYTF; CDR3nt: TGTGCCAGCAGTGCGCCAGGTCTTAACTATGGCTACACCTTC
abundance: .; d_gene: TRBD2; v_gene: TRBV5-1; j_gene: TRBJ2-1; CDR3aa: CASSRRVGSGRVNEQFF; CDR3nt: TGCGCCAGCAGCCGCCGGGTTGGTAGCGGGAGAGTGAATGAGCAGTTCTTC
abundance: few; d_gene: TRBD1; v_gene: TRBV2; j_gene: TRBJ2-5; CDR3aa: CASLTEAGGRLETQYF; CDR3nt: TGTGCCAGCCTAACCGAGGCAGGGGGCAGGTTAGAGACCCAGTACTTC
abundance: few; d_gene: TRBD2; v_gene: TRBV7-3; j_gene: TRBJ2-7; CDR3aa: CASSLVGTSASEQYF; CDR3nt: TGTGCCAGCAGCTTAGTGGGGACTAGCGCTAGCGAGCAGTACTTC
abundance: many; d_gene: .; v_gene: TRBV18; j_gene: TRBJ1-2; CDR3aa: CASSPGGAYGYTF; CDR3nt: TGTGCCAGCTCACCCGGTGGGGCATATGGCTACACCTTC
abundance: few; d_gene: .; v_gene: TRBV7-2; j_gene: TRBJ2-3; CDR3aa: CASSWGGGPPSTDTQYF; CDR3nt: TGTGCCAGCAGCTGGGGGGGCGGGCCTCCTAGCACAGATACGCAGTATTTT
abundance: few; d_gene: .; v_gene: TRBV4-1; j_gene: TRBJ2-1; CDR3aa: CASSQVGASPDYNEQFF; CDR3nt: TGCGCCAGCAGCCAAGTTGGAGCCAGTCCGGACTACAATGAGCAGTTCTTC
abundance: .; d_gene: TRBD2; v_gene: TRBV7-3; j_gene: TRBJ2-1; CDR3aa: CASSSGLAGGQSGQFF; CDR3nt: TGTGCCAGCAGCTCAGGACTAGCGGGAGGACAGTCAGGGCAGTTCTTC
abundance: few; d_gene: .; v_gene: TRBV27; j_gene: TRBJ1-1; CDR3aa: CASSLSRGAIEAFF; CDR3nt: TGTGCCAGCAGTTTATCGAGGGGTGCGATTGAAGCTTTCTTT
abundance: few; d_gene: .; v_gene: TRBV12-3/TRBV12-4; j_gene: TRBJ2-2; CDR3aa: CASSLWGVNDTGELFF; CDR3nt: TGTGCCAGCAGTTTATGGGGGGTGAACGACACCGGGGAGCTGTTTTTT
abundance: .; d_gene: .; v_gene: TRBV4-1; j_gene: TRBJ2-5; CDR3aa: CASSQDRQVQETQYF; CDR3nt: TGCGCCAGCAGCCAAGACAGACAGGTCCAAGAGACCCAGTACTTC
abundance: few; d_gene: TRBD1; v_gene: TRBV2; j_gene: TRBJ1-4; CDR3aa: CASRQGTNEKLFF; CDR3nt: TGTGCCAGCAGACAGGGGACTAATGAAAAACTGTTTTTT
abundance: few; d_gene: TRBD1; v_gene: TRBV19; j_gene: TRBJ2-3; CDR3aa: CASRSPGQGAADTQYF; CDR3nt: TGTGCCAGTAGATCCCCGGGACAGGGGGCTGCAGATACGCAGTATTTT
abundance: few; d_gene: TRBD1; v_gene: TRBV10-3; j_gene: TRBJ2-7; CDR3aa: CAISASSGTGDYEQYF; CDR3nt: TGTGCCATCAGTGCCTCATCCGGGACAGGGGACTACGAGCAGTACTTC
abundance: few; d_gene: TRBD2; v_gene: TRBV12-3/TRBV12-4; j_gene: TRBJ2-1; CDR3aa: CASRMSGTTYNEQFF; CDR3nt: TGTGCCAGCAGGATGAGCGGGACTACCTACAATGAGCAGTTCTTC
abundance: .; d_gene: TRBD2; v_gene: TRBV13; j_gene: TRBJ2-1; CDR3aa: CASAISGTQYNEQFF; CDR3nt: TGTGCCAGCGCTATCAGCGGGACCCAATACAATGAGCAGTTCTTC
abundance: many; d_gene: TRBD2; v_gene: TRBV6-1; j_gene: TRBJ2-5; CDR3aa: CASMTSGREETQYF; CDR3nt: TGTGCCAGCATGACTAGCGGACGAGAAGAGACCCAGTACTTC
abundance: few; d_gene: .; v_gene: TRBV9; j_gene: TRBJ2-3; CDR3aa: CASSVAPGGQTDTQYF; CDR3nt: TGTGCCAGCAGCGTAGCCCCCGGGGGCCAGACAGATACGCAGTATTTT
abundance: .; d_gene: TRBD2; v_gene: TRBV15; j_gene: TRBJ2-3; CDR3aa: CATSRELAGATDTQYF; CDR3nt: TGTGCCACCAGCAGAGAACTAGCGGGCGCCACAGATACGCAGTATTTT
abundance: .; d_gene: .; v_gene: TRBV19; j_gene: TRBJ2-5; CDR3aa: CASSGRVEVRRETQYF; CDR3nt: TGTGCCAGTAGTGGCCGGGTAGAGGTGCGGCGAGAGACCCAGTACTTC
abundance: few; d_gene: .; v_gene: TRBV5-1; j_gene: TRBJ2-5; CDR3aa: CASSLLSVQETQYF; CDR3nt: TGCGCCAGCAGCTTGTTGTCAGTCCAAGAGACCCAGTACTTC
abundance: .; d_gene: .; v_gene: TRBV12-3/TRBV12-4; j_gene: TRBJ2-1; CDR3aa: CASSPWAGQSFYNEQFF; CDR3nt: TGTGCCAGCAGTCCGTGGGCCGGGCAGTCCTTCTACAATGAGCAGTTCTTC
abundance: few; d_gene: .; v_gene: TRBV2; j_gene: TRBJ2-1; CDR3aa: CASSEAWIAYSSYNEQFF; CDR3nt: TGTGCCAGCAGTGAAGCGTGGATAGCTTACAGCTCCTACAATGAGCAGTTCTTC
abundance: few; d_gene: .; v_gene: TRBV21-1; j_gene: TRBJ2-1; CDR3aa: CASSKRIRRPYYNEQFF; CDR3nt: TGTGCCAGCAGCAAAAGGATTCGCCGGCCTTATTACAATGAGCAGTTCTTC
abundance: many; d_gene: TRBD1; v_gene: TRBV12-3/TRBV12-4; j_gene: TRBJ1-1; CDR3aa: CASSWDRAAKAFF; CDR3nt: TGTGCCAGTTCGTGGGACAGGGCCGCCAAAGCTTTCTTT
abundance: .; d_gene: .; v_gene: TRBV5-6; j_gene: TRBJ2-1; CDR3aa: CASSLGAALGNEQFF; CDR3nt: TGTGCCAGCAGCTTGGGAGCGGCCCTAGGGAATGAGCAGTTCTTC
abundance: few; d_gene: .; v_gene: TRBV5-1; j_gene: TRBJ2-2; CDR3aa: CASTPRLTNTGELFF; CDR3nt: TGCGCCAGCACCCCTAGACTGACGAACACCGGGGAGCTGTTTTTT
abundance: .; d_gene: .; v_gene: TRBV12-3/TRBV12-4; j_gene: TRBJ2-2; CDR3aa: CASSSTTNTGELFF; CDR3nt: TGTGCCAGCAGTTCGACAACTAACACCGGGGAGCTGTTTTTT
abundance: few; d_gene: TRBD1; v_gene: TRBV24-1; j_gene: TRBJ2-3; CDR3aa: CATSDLQGGDTQYF; CDR3nt: TGTGCCACCAGTGATTTACAGGGGGGAGATACGCAGTATTTT
abundance: .; d_gene: .; v_gene: TRBV12-3/TRBV12-4; j_gene: TRBJ2-7; CDR3aa: CASRMTDAYEQYF; CDR3nt: TGTGCCAGCAGGATGACAGATGCCTACGAGCAGTACTTC
abundance: .; d_gene: TRBD2; v_gene: TRBV4-2; j_gene: TRBJ2-1; CDR3aa: CASSQWVSGGSNEQFF; CDR3nt: TGTGCCAGCAGCCAATGGGTATCGGGAGGCTCCAATGAGCAGTTCTTC
abundance: few; d_gene: TRBD1; v_gene: TRBV10-3; j_gene: TRBJ2-3; CDR3aa: CAISWTGSPTDTQYF; CDR3nt: TGTGCCATCAGCTGGACAGGGAGCCCCACAGATACGCAGTATTTT
abundance: few; d_gene: TRBD2; v_gene: TRBV15; j_gene: TRBJ2-7; CDR3aa: CATSRGVSGLGDEQYF; CDR3nt: TGTGCCACCAGTAGAGGGGTTAGCGGGTTAGGCGACGAGCAGTACTTC
abundance: .; d_gene: TRBD2; v_gene: TRBV20-1; j_gene: TRBJ2-2; CDR3aa: CSARVRGRRSAAGELFF; CDR3nt: TGCAGTGCTAGGGTTCGCGGGAGAAGGTCCGCTGCCGGGGAGCTGTTTTTT
abundance: .; d_gene: .; v_gene: TRBV20-1; j_gene: TRBJ2-7; CDR3aa: CSATIGSTGTYEQYF; CDR3nt: TGCAGTGCTACAATCGGCTCCACAGGGACCTACGAGCAGTACTTC
abundance: many; d_gene: TRBD1; v_gene: TRBV5-4; j_gene: TRBJ1-4; CDR3aa: CASSQGQGLEKLFF; CDR3nt: TGTGCCAGCAGCCAGGGACAGGGTTTGGAAAAACTGTTTTTT
abundance: .; d_gene: TRBD2; v_gene: TRBV7-3; j_gene: TRBJ2-7; CDR3aa: CASSLLAGAREQYF; CDR3nt: TGTGCCAGCAGCTTACTAGCGGGAGCTAGAGAGCAGTACTTC
abundance: .; d_gene: TRBD2; v_gene: TRBV4-1; j_gene: TRBJ2-1; CDR3aa: CASSHYGTSIYNEQFF; CDR3nt: TGCGCCAGCAGCCATTATGGGACTAGTATCTACAATGAGCAGTTCTTC
abundance: few; d_gene: TRBD1; v_gene: TRBV7-3; j_gene: TRBJ2-5; CDR3aa: CASSLMGQGGIGQETQYF; CDR3nt: TGTGCCAGCAGCTTAATGGGACAGGGGGGAATAGGGCAAGAGACCCAGTACTTC
abundance: few; d_gene: .; v_gene: TRBV7-3; j_gene: TRBJ1-1; CDR3aa: CASSLNSGGLPEAFF; CDR3nt: TGTGCCAGCAGCTTAAATTCGGGGGGTCTGCCTGAAGCTTTCTTT
abundance: many; d_gene: TRBD1; v_gene: TRBV20-1; j_gene: TRBJ2-4; CDR3aa: CSARVRTGPLAKNIQYF; CDR3nt: TGCAGTGCTAGGGTCAGGACAGGTCCTCTAGCCAAAAACATTCAGTACTTC
abundance: many; d_gene: .; v_gene: TRBV4-2; j_gene: TRBJ2-5; CDR3aa: CASSQVASETQYF; CDR3nt: TGTGCCAGCAGCCAAGTAGCGTCAGAGACCCAGTACTTC
abundance: .; d_gene: TRBD2; v_gene: TRBV2; j_gene: TRBJ2-7; CDR3aa: CASRETSGVYPQQYF; CDR3nt: TGTGCCAGCAGAGAAACTAGCGGTGTTTACCCCCAACAGTACTTC
abundance: few; d_gene: .; v_gene: TRBV29-1; j_gene: TRBJ2-7; CDR3aa: CSVEDQVDLAQYF; CDR3nt: TGCAGCGTTGAAGATCAGGTAGATCTAGCGCAGTACTTC
abundance: .; d_gene: .; v_gene: TRBV3-1; j_gene: TRBJ1-6; CDR3aa: CASSVRGIRDSPLHF; CDR3nt: TGTGCCAGCAGCGTAAGGGGTATACGGGATTCACCCCTCCACTTT
abundance: .; d_gene: .; v_gene: TRBV7-7; j_gene: TRBJ2-1; CDR3aa: CASSLGSYGEQFF; CDR3nt: TGTGCCAGCAGCTTGGGCAGTTACGGTGAGCAGTTCTTC
abundance: .; d_gene: .; v_gene: TRBV6-1; j_gene: TRBJ2-1; CDR3aa: CASSRPIRGSYNEQFF; CDR3nt: TGTGCCAGCAGTCGACCCATCCGGGGCTCCTACAATGAGCAGTTCTTC
abundance: .; d_gene: TRBD2; v_gene: TRBV7-9; j_gene: TRBJ2-1; CDR3aa: CASSLVGTSRRNAEQFF; CDR3nt: TGTGCCAGCAGCTTAGTCGGGACTAGTAGAAGGAACGCTGAGCAGTTCTTC
abundance: many; d_gene: .; v_gene: TRBV6-5; j_gene: TRBJ2-5; CDR3aa: CASSYSGRQETQYF; CDR3nt: TGTGCCAGCAGTTACTCCGGCAGGCAAGAGACCCAGTACTTC
abundance: many; d_gene: TRBD2; v_gene: TRBV5-1; j_gene: TRBJ2-3; CDR3aa: CASSLRPSGGTDTQYF; CDR3nt: TGCGCCAGCAGCTTGAGGCCTAGCGGGGGCACAGATACGCAGTATTTT
abundance: few; d_gene: TRBD2; v_gene: TRBV2; j_gene: TRBJ2-2; CDR3aa: CASSGAGGPGSGELFF; CDR3nt: TGTGCCAGCAGTGGGGCGGGAGGGCCGGGAAGCGGGGAGCTGTTTTTT
abundance: .; d_gene: .; v_gene: TRBV18; j_gene: TRBJ1-1; CDR3aa: CASSPPDRLLNTEAFF; CDR3nt: TGTGCCAGCTCACCCCCGGACAGATTGCTGAACACTGAAGCTTTCTTT
abundance: many; d_gene: TRBD2; v_gene: TRBV7-3; j_gene: TRBJ2-1; CDR3aa: CASSLTGLAGNEQFF; CDR3nt: TGTGCCAGCAGCTTAACCGGACTAGCAGGCAATGAGCAGTTCTTC